The 31 T cell receptor beta chains in this list originate from one sample, sequenced in a study of blood T cell repertoires in COVID-19 (dated by TCRdb to 2018 to 2020). The library came from the immunoSEQ multiplex PCR assay. Held by TCRdb, this immuneACCESS table contains in-frame sequences only and omits some clones. Under half of the omission traces to an unresolved V gene where checked; the cause of the rest is unknown. This sample gives a few hundred thousand clones in total; roughly nine tenths of them show up just once. The ten most abundant clones make up under 6% of the sample. The sequencing sample was made of PBMCs or T cells enriched from blood (not recorded which). These receptors originate from a woman in her twenties or thirties who had recovered from COVID-19.

J is TRBJ2-7 and V is TRBV9; D possibly corresponds to TRBD2 (6 bases). The CDR3 is made up of 17 amino acids. CDR1 SGDLS and CDR2 YYNGEE come from the germline V gene. Deletions cut 3 bases from V and 3 bases from J, with 22 bases between. This CDR3 reads CASSARDTGTLVYEQYF. In DNA, the CDR3 is TGTGCCAGCAGCGCTCGAGACACCGGGACTCTCGTCTACGAGCAGTACTTC.

The chain joins TRBV9 to TRBJ2-7, with a tentative D call TRBD1 (7 bases). The V and J ends lost 1 base and 6 bases respectively, with 14 bases between them. This CDR3 spans 14 amino acids. Germline V CDR1 and CDR2: SGDLS, YYNGEE. The CDR3 loop reads CASSVSGQGGEQYF. The CDR3 bases are TGTGCCAGCAGCGTAAGTGGCCAGGGGGGCGAGCAGTACTTC.

The V call is TRBV4-1, the J call TRBJ1-2, with a tentative D call TRBD1 (6 bases). V was clipped by 0 bases and J by 8 bases, with 25 bases between them. The CDR3 runs to 18 residues. Per the germline V gene, CDR1 is MGHRA and CDR2 is YSYEKL. In nucleotides, the CDR3 is TGCGCCAGCAGCCAAGAGCGACAGGCAGCTCTCCCCCCAAGCGGCTACACCTTC. Translated: CASSQERQAALPPSGYTF.

The rearrangement uses TRBV7-9 and TRBJ2-2; TRBD2 might be the D (6 bases). V lost 5 bases to trimming and J lost 3 bases, with 13 bases between them. CDR1 is SEHNR and CDR2 is FQNEAQ in the germline V gene (reference sequence). The CDR3 spans 15 residues. The CDR3 DNA follows: TGTGCCAGCAGCCCAACGGGCGGGGACACCGGGGAGCTGTTTTTT. This sequence encodes CASSPTGGDTGELFF.

Worth noting for this clone: The identical CDR3 is also encoded by other nucleotide sequences in the sample. The chain recombines TRBV30 with TRBJ1-1; D uncertain. This CDR3 has 12 residues. CDR1 is GTSNPN, CDR2 SVGIG, per germline (reference sequence). Trimming shortened V by 0 bases and J by 6 bases, and 8 bases separated the two germline ends. In nucleotides, the CDR3 is TGTGCCTGGAGTGTTGGAGGGCCTGAAGCTTTCTTT. Its translation: CAWSVGGPEAFF. The complete variable domain, with remaining parts taken from reference TRBV30 and TRBJ1-1, reads SQTIHQWPATLVQPVGSPLSLECTVEGTSNPNLYWYRQAAGRGLQLLFYSVGIGQISSEVPQNLSASRPQDRQFILSSKKLLLSDSGFYLCAWSVGGPEAFFGQGTRLTVV.

The chain links TRBV5-6 to TRBJ2-7; D gene unclear. The CDR3 consists of 12 residues. The germline gives CDR1 SGHDT, CDR2 YYEEEE. Trimming removed 3 bases at V and 6 bases at J, with 10 bases between. CDR3 loop: CASSSIMAEQYF. As DNA, the CDR3 is TGTGCCAGCAGCTCGATAATGGCCGAGCAGTACTTC.

The V and J genes are TRBV3-1 (or the pseudogene TRBV3-2) and TRBJ2-1; D possibly corresponds to TRBD1 (5 bases). Germline CDR1 LGHDT, CDR2 YNNKEL (reference sequence). The CDR3 is made up of 14 amino acids. Trimming removed 1 base at V and 9 bases at J, with 13 bases between. The CDR3 nucleotides read TGTGCCAGCAGCCAAGCGATAGGGGATGCTGAGCAGTTCTTC. As protein: CASSQAIGDAEQFF.

The V and J genes are TRBV4-3 and TRBJ1-2; D is unresolved. V lost 0 bases, J lost 0 bases, and 8 bases lay in between. This CDR3 is 15 amino acids long. Germline V gene data show CDR1 as LGHNA and CDR2 as YSLEER. CDR3 sequence reads: CASSQDLASNYGYTF. Written as DNA, the CDR3 is TGCGCCAGCAGCCAAGATTTGGCATCTAACTATGGCTACACCTTC.

The V and J genes are TRBV6-1 and TRBJ1-5; TRBD1 matches at 9 bases. The CDR3 totals 15 residues. Germline lookup yields CDR1 MNHNS and CDR2 SASEGT. The V segment lost 3 bases and the J segment 3 bases; nucleotides outside the gene matches: 3. For the CDR3, the DNA is TGTGCCAGCAGTGAGGGGACAGGGACCAATCAGCCCCAGCATTTT. This gives the protein CASSEGTGTNQPQHF.

The genes are TRBV2 and TRBJ2-3, with 12 bases that match TRBD2. CDR1 and CDR2 (germline): SNHLY, FYNNEI. CDR3 length equals 16 residues. The trim removed 1 base at V and 5 bases at J, leaving 4 bases unmatched. CDR3 loop: CASSEVASGGGDTQYF. The CDR3 nucleotides are TGTGCCAGCAGTGAAGTGGCTAGCGGGGGGGGAGATACGCAGTATTTT. Full variable domain (outside the CDR3, taken from reference TRBV2 and TRBJ2-3): EPEVTQTPSHQVTQMGQEVILRCVPISNHLYFYWYRQILGQKVEFLVSFYNNEISEKSEIFDDQFSVERPDGSNFTLKIRSTKLEDSAMYFCASSEVASGGGDTQYFGPGTRLTVL.

This rearrangement joins TRBV30 to TRBJ1-3; 9 positions agree with TRBD1. V lost 5 bases, J lost 2 bases, and 4 bases stayed unmatched. The germline V gene encodes CDR1 GTSNPN and CDR2 SVGIG (reference sequence). CDR3 length equals 14 residues. The CDR3 sequence: CAWGTGQTGNTIYF. The CDR3, as DNA: TGTGCCTGGGGGACAGGGCAGACTGGAAACACCATATATTTT.

The CDR3 protein is CAISERQGAIDGYTF. CDR3 nucleotide sequence: TGTGCCATCAGTGAGCGTCAGGGGGCGATAGATGGCTACACCTTC. V and J are TRBV10-3 and TRBJ1-2, with TRBD1 matching 8 bases. Germline CDR1 reads ENHRY; CDR2 reads SYGVKD. V lost 2 bases, J lost 6 bases, and 8 bases stayed unmatched. The CDR3 contains 15 residues.

The CDR3 region is CASSSQGEDSPLHF. CDR3 DNA sequence: TGTGCCAGCAGCTCACAGGGCGAGGACTCACCCCTCCACTTT. The chain is built from TRBV11-2 and TRBJ1-6; TRBD1 is a possible D gene (6 bases). Trimming took off 4 bases at V and 10 bases at J, with 14 bases between the two ends. CDR1 is SGHAT and CDR2 is FQNNGV in the germline V gene. CDR3 length: 14 amino acids.

The V and J genes are TRBV3-1 (or the pseudogene TRBV3-2) and TRBJ2-7, with D unclear. The CDR3 runs to 13 residues. Germline V gene sequence: CDR1 LGHDT, CDR2 YNNKEL (reference sequence). V lost 1 base and J lost 3, with 7 bases in between. CDR3 sequence reads: CASSQGANYEQYF. CDR3 coding DNA: TGTGCCAGCAGCCAAGGGGCGAACTACGAGCAGTACTTC.

The chain links TRBV7-6 to TRBJ2-7; the match to TRBD1 covers 7 bases. Per the germline V gene, CDR1 is SGHVS and CDR2 is FNYEAQ. CDR3 length: 14 residues. V lost 4 bases, J lost 1 base, and 4 bases stayed unmatched. CDR3 DNA: TGTGCCAGCAGCTCATCAGGGGGATCCTACGAGCAGTACTTC. It encodes CASSSSGGSYEQYF.

The chain has TRBV7-9 and TRBJ1-3; 7 bases are shared with TRBD1. From germline, CDR1 is SEHNR and CDR2 FQNEAQ (reference sequence). The V segment lost 2 bases and the J segment 3 bases; nucleotides outside the gene matches: 7. This CDR3 spans 16 amino acids. The CDR3 here is CASSLSTGLNGNTIYF. The CDR3 nucleotides are TGTGCCAGCAGCTTATCGACAGGGCTAAATGGAAACACCATATATTTT.

This clone was observed a handful of times. This chain joins TRBV5-5 and TRBJ1-2; a possible D gene is TRBD1 (6 bases). V lost 0 bases, J lost 3 bases, and 12 bases lay in between. CDR1 is SGHKS and CDR2 is YYEKEE in the germline V gene (reference sequence). CDR3 length: 15 residues. The CDR3 DNA is TGTGCCAGCAGCTTGGTTGACAGGTCTCACTATGGCTACACCTTC. Translation gives CASSLVDRSHYGYTF.

The chain combines TRBV19 with TRBJ1-3; TRBD1 is a possible D gene (6 bases). CDR1 and CDR2 (germline): LNHDA, SQIVND (reference sequence). This CDR3 is built from 15 residues. V was shortened by 9 bases and J by 0 bases, with 15 bases between the two germline ends. CDR3 sequence (DNA): TGTGCCAGCCGATTGGACAGCCACTCTGGAAACACCATATATTTT. Protein sequence: CASRLDSHSGNTIYF.

This clone was recorded once. The V and J genes are TRBV30 and TRBJ2-1, with D hard to call. The ends were cut back, 0 bases at V and 0 bases at J, with 12 bases in the middle. The V gene's germline CDR1 is GTSNPN and CDR2 SVGIG (reference sequence). The CDR3 is made up of 16 amino acids. CDR3 sequence reads: CAWSVWASSSYNEQFF. In nucleotides, the CDR3 is TGTGCCTGGAGTGTCTGGGCTTCGAGCTCCTACAATGAGCAGTTCTTC.

CDR3 protein: CASSFGDRGYTF. Written as DNA, the CDR3 is TGTGCCAGCAGCTTTGGTGACAGGGGATACACCTTC. The chain couples TRBV7-9 to TRBJ1-2; 8 bases are a match to TRBD1. The CDR3 is 12 residues long. From germline, CDR1 is SEHNR and CDR2 FQNEAQ (reference sequence). Unmatched junction bases numbered 5, after V lost 3 bases and J lost 11 bases.

CDR3 nucleotides: TGTGCCAGCTCACCACGGACAGCAGACTCTGGGGCCAACGTCCTGACTTTC. It yields the protein CASSPRTADSGANVLTF. The V call is TRBV18, the J call TRBJ2-6; maybe TRBD1 (6 bases). V lost 1 base and J lost 0, with 10 bases in between. The CDR3 length is 17 residues. Germline loops: CDR1 KGHSH, CDR2 LQKENI.

In its sample, this clone was seen once. The gene calls are TRBV11-2 and TRBJ1-6; maybe TRBD1 (5 bases). From germline, CDR1 is SGHAT and CDR2 FQNNGV. The length of the CDR3 is 17 residues. V was cut by 5 bases and J by 7 bases, with 21 bases left in between. The CDR3 region is CASSPLKQGMRNSPLHF. The CDR3 coding sequence is TGTGCCAGCAGCCCCCTGAAGCAGGGTATGCGGAATTCACCCCTCCACTTT.

The chain recombines TRBV5-6 with TRBJ2-5; no reliable D call. Germline V gene data show CDR1 as SGHDT and CDR2 as YYEEEE. Trimming took 1 base from V and 2 from J, leaving 6 bases between them. This CDR3 is 13 amino acids long. The CDR3 DNA is TGTGCCAGCAGCTTGCAGTTACAAGAGACCCAGTACTTC. Translated, it gives CASSLQLQETQYF.

This clone was detected only a few times. The CDR3 DNA reads as TGCGCCAGCAGCTTGTCGGACAGCAGCTCTGGAAACACCATATATTTT. Translated: CASSLSDSSSGNTIYF. The chain employs TRBV5-1 and TRBJ1-3, with TRBD1 as a possible D gene (6 bases). The CDR3 totals 16 residues. Trimming removed 1 base from V and 0 bases from J, with 11 bases in between. The V gene's germline CDR1 is SGHRS and CDR2 YFSETQ.

In the case of this clone: An end of the junction does not agree with germline; a read error may underlie this. The V gene is TRBV29-1, the J gene TRBJ2-2; D possibly corresponds to TRBD1 (5 bases). The CDR3 runs 14 residues. Per germline, CDR1 SQVTM and CDR2 ANQGSEA. The CDR3 region has the DNA TGCAGCGTTCAAGAACAGGCGAACACCGGGGAGCTGTTTTTT. Translation: CSVQEQANTGELFF.

V and J are TRBV30 and TRBJ2-1; 9 nucleotides agree with TRBD2. The germline V gene encodes CDR1 GTSNPN and CDR2 SVGIG (reference sequence). The CDR3 is made up of 14 amino acids. The junction had 11 bases not matched to a gene; V was cut back by 5 bases and J by 9 bases. The CDR3 bases are TGTGCCTGGCAAGGGCTAGCGGGACTGGGTGAGCAGTTCTTC. This encodes CAWQGLAGLGEQFF.

This clone was detected only a few times. The genes are TRBV30 and TRBJ1-5; D possibly corresponds to TRBD1 (5 bases). The CDR3 runs to 14 residues. Germline CDR1 GTSNPN, CDR2 SVGIG (reference sequence). Trimming pared 2 bases from V and 4 bases from J, leaving 12 bases between. CDR3 bases: TGTGCCTGGAGTAGGTCGGGGGGGAATCAGCCCCAGCATTTT. It translates to CAWSRSGGNQPQHF.

J is TRBJ2-1 and V is TRBV7-2, with 8 bases identical to TRBD2. Trimming cost V 4 bases and J 6 bases; bases outside gene matches: 5. Germline CDR1 reads SGHTA; CDR2 reads FQGNSA. The CDR3 loop spans 14 amino acids. The CDR3, as DNA: TGTGCCAGCAGCTCCCGGGGGGGCGGCAATGAGCAGTTCTTC. Amino acid sequence: CASSSRGGGNEQFF.

In this sample, this clone turned up a few times. This chain links TRBV6-5 with TRBJ2-7, with a weak D call TRBD1 (6 bases). The CDR3 totals 12 residues. The germline V gene has CDR1 MNHEY and CDR2 SVGAGI. V gave up 10 bases and J gave up 0 bases, with 10 bases separating them. The CDR3 DNA is TGTGCCACACAGGGAATCTCCTACGAGCAGTACTTC. Encoded protein: CATQGISYEQYF.

The chain links TRBV5-5 to TRBJ1-2, with a weak D call TRBD1 (5 bases). This CDR3 spans 16 amino acids. V was pared by 0 bases and J by 4 bases, with 16 bases between. CDR1 is SGHKS, CDR2 YYEKEE, per germline (reference sequence). The DNA for the CDR3 is TGTGCCAGCAGCTTGGTTTGGGGCCAAGCCTCCTATGGCTACACCTTC. It specifies CASSLVWGQASYGYTF.

This chain uses TRBV18 with TRBJ1-5, with D possibly matching TRBD1 (5 bases). V was shortened by 5 bases and J by 0 bases, with 11 bases between the two germline ends. Germline values: CDR1 KGHSH, CDR2 LQKENI. This CDR3 has 15 residues. In DNA, the CDR3 is TGTGCCAGCTCAACCCAGGGTTATAGCAATCAGCCCCAGCATTTT. It translates to CASSTQGYSNQPQHF.